The rows below give T cell receptor beta chains drawn from one sample of a study of cytomegalovirus exposure and HLA in healthy donors. Profiled with immunoSEQ multiplex PCR; TCRdb holds only in-frame clones, not every one. The sample has around 130,000 clones, about 8.5% seen once. Sequencing was carried out using PBMCs. The receptor source for this set is a man aged 40-50 years in good health and CMV-seronegative. Both conserved end residues are part of each CDR3. The D gene is left open where the match is weak. Clone size is shown for a subset of rows, as once, few, many or a class of expanded clone.

abundance	d_gene	j_gene	v_gene	CDR3aa
few	TRBD2	TRBJ2-1	TRBV7-9	CASSYGTSDNEQFF
.	TRBD1	TRBJ2-7	TRBV2	CASGQGINEQYF
few	TRBD1	TRBJ2-3	TRBV9	CASSVGSRGQGSRDTQYF
many	.	TRBJ1-1	TRBV5-1	CASARREGGNTEAFF
.	.	TRBJ2-5	TRBV2	CASSGSGYEETQYF
few	TRBD2	TRBJ2-2	TRBV27	CASSRFFTSGVSGGELFF
.	.	TRBJ2-7	TRBV7-8	CARSFIGSYEQYF
few	.	TRBJ1-5	TRBV5-1	CASSLGGGSNQPQHF
few	.	TRBJ1-1	TRBV19	CASFTGNTEAFF
few	TRBD1	TRBJ1-2	TRBV6-1	CASSGNRGFVDGYTF